This T cell receptor (beta chain) was captured in a study of T cells in localized non-small cell lung cancer. Study-level results: Sequencing covered just one tumor region, so heterogeneity cannot be ruled out. Paired adjacent lung recovered a median around 60 of the top 100 tumor clones.

Concerning this clone: Its antigen is undetermined. The same CDR3 is also encoded by other DNA sequences in this sample.

Sequencing used immunoSEQ multiplex PCR; TCRdb keeps in-frame clones, though not all of them. The data show under 55,000 clones, about 78% seen once. Germline V CDR1 and CDR2: SGDLS, YYNGEE. The CDR3 runs 13 residues. Trimming left V 0 bases short and J 1 base short, with 4 bases between. This chain uses TRBV9 with TRBJ1-1; D gene uncertain. Sequences were derived from PBMCs, sampled before any cancer treatment. This sequence was found in a woman aged 35 to 70 with stage II lung adenocarcinoma. CDR3 sequence: CASSVGSNTEAFF. The CDR3 DNA follows: TGTGCCAGCAGCGTAGGGTCGAACACTGAAGCTTTCTTT.